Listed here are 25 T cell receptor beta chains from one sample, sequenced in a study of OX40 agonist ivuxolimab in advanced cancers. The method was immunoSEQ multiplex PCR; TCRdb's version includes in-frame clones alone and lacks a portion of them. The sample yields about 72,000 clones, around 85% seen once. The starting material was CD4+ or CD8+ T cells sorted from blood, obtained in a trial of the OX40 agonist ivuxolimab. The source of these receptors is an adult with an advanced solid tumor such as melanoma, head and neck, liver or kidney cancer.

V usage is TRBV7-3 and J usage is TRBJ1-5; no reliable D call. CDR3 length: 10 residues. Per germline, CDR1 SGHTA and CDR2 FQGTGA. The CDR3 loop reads CVRPDQPQHF. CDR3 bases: TGTGTCAGGCCTGATCAGCCCCAGCATTTT. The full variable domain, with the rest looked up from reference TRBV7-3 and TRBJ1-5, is GAGVSQTPSNKVTEKGKYVELRCDPISGHTALYWYRQSLGQGPEFLIYFQGTGAADDSGLPNDRFFAVRPEGSVSTLKIQRTERGDSAVYLCVRPDQPQHFGDGTRLSIL.

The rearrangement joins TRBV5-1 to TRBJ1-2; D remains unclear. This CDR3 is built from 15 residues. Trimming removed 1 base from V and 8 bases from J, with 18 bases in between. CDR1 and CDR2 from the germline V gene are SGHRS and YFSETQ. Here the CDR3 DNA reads TGCGCCAGCAGCTTGCATAGCCGGGCGGTGGAGGGCTACACCTTC. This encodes CASSLHSRAVEGYTF.

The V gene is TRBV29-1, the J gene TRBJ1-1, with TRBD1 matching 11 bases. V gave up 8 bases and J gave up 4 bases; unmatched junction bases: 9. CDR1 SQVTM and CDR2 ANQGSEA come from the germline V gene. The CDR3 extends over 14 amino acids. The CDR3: CSLGQGDLGTEAFF. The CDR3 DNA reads TGCAGCTTGGGACAGGGGGATCTGGGCACTGAAGCTTTCTTT.

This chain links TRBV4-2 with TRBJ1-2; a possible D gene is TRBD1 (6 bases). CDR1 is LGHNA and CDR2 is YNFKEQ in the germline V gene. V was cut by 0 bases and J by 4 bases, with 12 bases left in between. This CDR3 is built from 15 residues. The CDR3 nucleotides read TGTGCCAGCAGCCAAGACACCGGGACAACCTATGGCTACACCTTC. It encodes CASSQDTGTTYGYTF.

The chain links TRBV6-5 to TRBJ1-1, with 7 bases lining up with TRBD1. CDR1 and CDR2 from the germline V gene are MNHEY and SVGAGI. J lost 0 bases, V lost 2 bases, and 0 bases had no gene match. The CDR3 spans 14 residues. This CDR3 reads CASSYGQVNTEAFF. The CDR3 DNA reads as TGTGCCAGCAGTTACGGACAGGTGAACACTGAAGCTTTCTTT.

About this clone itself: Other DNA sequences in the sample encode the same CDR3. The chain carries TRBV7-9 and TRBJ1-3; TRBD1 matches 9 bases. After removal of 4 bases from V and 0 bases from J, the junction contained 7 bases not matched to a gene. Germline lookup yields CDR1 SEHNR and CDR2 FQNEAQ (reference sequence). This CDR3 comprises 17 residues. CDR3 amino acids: CASSSGTGILSGNTIYF. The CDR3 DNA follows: TGTGCCAGCAGCTCCGGGACAGGGATCCTCTCTGGAAACACCATATATTTT.

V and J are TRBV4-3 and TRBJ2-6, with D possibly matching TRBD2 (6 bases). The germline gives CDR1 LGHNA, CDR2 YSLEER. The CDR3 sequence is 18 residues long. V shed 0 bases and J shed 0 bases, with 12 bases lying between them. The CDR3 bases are TGCGCCAGCAGCCAAGAGATAGCGGCTAGCTCTGGGGCCAACGTCCTGACTTTC. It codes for CASSQEIAASSGANVLTF.

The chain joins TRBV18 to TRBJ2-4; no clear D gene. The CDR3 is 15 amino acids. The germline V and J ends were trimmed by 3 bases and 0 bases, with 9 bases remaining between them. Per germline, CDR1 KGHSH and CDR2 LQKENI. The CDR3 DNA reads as TGTGCCAGCTCACCCCCCCAGGTAGCCAAAAACATTCAGTACTTC. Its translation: CASSPPQVAKNIQYF.

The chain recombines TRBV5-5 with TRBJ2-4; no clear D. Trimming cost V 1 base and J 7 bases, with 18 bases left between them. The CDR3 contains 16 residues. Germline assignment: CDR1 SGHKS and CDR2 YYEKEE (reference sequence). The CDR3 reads CASSLRSGGARNIQYF. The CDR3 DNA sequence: TGTGCCAGCAGCTTGCGGTCGGGCGGAGCCCGTAACATTCAGTACTTC.

CDR3 DNA: TGTGCCAGCAGCTCCAGAGAGGATTTTAATGAAAAACTGTTTTTT. Its protein is CASSSREDFNEKLFF. The chain employs TRBV7-8 and TRBJ1-4; the D is unclear. The V end lost 4 bases, the J end lost 4 bases, and 13 bases lay between the germline ends. The CDR3 extends over 15 amino acids. Germline CDR1 reads SGHVS; CDR2 reads FQNEAQ.

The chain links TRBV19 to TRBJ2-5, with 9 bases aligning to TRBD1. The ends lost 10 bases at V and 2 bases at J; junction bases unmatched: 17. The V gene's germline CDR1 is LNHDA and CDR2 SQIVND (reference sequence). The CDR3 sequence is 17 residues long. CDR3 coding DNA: TGTGCCACCGGGGAGGGACAGGGAAGTGTTACGCAAGAGACCCAGTACTTC. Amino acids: CATGEGQGSVTQETQYF.

In DNA form, the CDR3 reads TGTGCCAGCAGCTTTATACTCGGGACAGCTAGCAATCAGCCCCAGCATTTT. Its protein product is CASSFILGTASNQPQHF. The rearrangement uses TRBV11-2 and TRBJ1-5; TRBD1 matches at 7 bases. The CDR3 consists of 17 residues. Losses at the gene ends were 3 bases for V and 0 bases for J; bases not matched to a gene: 8. The germline gives CDR1 SGHAT, CDR2 FQNNGV.

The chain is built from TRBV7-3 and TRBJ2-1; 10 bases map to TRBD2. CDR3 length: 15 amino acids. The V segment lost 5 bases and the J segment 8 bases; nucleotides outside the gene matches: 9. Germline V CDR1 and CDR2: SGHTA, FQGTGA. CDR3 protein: CASSLKREGRDEQFF. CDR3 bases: TGTGCCAGCAGCCTCAAGCGGGAGGGCCGAGATGAGCAGTTCTTC.

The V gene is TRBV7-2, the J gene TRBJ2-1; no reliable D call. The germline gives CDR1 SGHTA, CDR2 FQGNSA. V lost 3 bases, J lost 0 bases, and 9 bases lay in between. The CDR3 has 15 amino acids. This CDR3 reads CASSLGSSSYNEQFF. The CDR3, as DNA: TGTGCCAGCAGCTTGGGCTCGAGCTCCTACAATGAGCAGTTCTTC.

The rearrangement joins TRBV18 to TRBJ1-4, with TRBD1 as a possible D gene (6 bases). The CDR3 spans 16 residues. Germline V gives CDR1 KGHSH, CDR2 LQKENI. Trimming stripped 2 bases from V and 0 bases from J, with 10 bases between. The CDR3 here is CASSPVGDTTNEKLFF. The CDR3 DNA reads TGTGCCAGCTCACCAGTGGGGGACACAACTAATGAAAAACTGTTTTTT.

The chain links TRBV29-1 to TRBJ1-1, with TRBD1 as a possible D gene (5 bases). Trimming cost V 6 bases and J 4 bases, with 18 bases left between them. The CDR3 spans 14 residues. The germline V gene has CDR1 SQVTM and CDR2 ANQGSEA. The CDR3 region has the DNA TGCAGCGTCTCTCATACGTACGGGACCACTGAAGCTTTCTTT. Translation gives CSVSHTYGTTEAFF.

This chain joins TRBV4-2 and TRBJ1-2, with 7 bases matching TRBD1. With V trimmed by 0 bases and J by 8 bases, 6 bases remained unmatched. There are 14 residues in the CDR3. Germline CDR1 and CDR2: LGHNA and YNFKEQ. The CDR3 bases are TGTGCCAGCAGCCAAGAAACAGGGGTGAGCGGCTACACCTTC. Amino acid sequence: CASSQETGVSGYTF.

CDR3 loop: CASVPREGRYNEQFF. CDR3 in DNA: TGTGCCAGCGTACCCCGGGAGGGCCGATACAATGAGCAGTTCTTC. The chain couples TRBV6-1 to TRBJ2-1; TRBD2 matches at 8 bases. The CDR3 is 15 residues long. J gave up 4 bases and V 8 bases, and 10 bases lay outside the gene matches. In germline, CDR1 is MNHNS, CDR2 SASEGT.

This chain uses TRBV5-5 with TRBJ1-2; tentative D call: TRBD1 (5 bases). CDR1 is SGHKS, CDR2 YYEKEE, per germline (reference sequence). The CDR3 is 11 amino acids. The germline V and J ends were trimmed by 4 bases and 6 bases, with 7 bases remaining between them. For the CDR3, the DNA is TGTGCCAGCAGCCCCAGGGATGGCTACACCTTC. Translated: CASSPRDGYTF.

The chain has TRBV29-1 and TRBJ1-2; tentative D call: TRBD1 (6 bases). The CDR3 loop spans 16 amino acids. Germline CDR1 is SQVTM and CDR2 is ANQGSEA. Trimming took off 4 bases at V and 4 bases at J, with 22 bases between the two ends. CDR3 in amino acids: CSVGGRGSQGAYGYTF. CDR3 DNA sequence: TGCAGCGTTGGGGGCAGGGGTTCCCAAGGGGCCTATGGCTACACCTTC.

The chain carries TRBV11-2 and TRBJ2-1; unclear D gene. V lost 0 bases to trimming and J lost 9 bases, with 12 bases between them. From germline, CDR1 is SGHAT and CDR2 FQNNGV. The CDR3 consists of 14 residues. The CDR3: CASSLDPSVGEQFF. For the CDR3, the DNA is TGTGCCAGCAGCTTAGATCCCTCGGTGGGTGAGCAGTTCTTC.

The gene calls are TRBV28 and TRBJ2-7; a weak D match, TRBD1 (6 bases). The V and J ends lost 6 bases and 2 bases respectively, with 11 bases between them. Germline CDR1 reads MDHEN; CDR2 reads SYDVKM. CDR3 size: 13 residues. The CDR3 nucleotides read TGTGCCAGCAGGCCAGGACAGACCTACGAGCAGTACTTC. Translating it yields CASRPGQTYEQYF.

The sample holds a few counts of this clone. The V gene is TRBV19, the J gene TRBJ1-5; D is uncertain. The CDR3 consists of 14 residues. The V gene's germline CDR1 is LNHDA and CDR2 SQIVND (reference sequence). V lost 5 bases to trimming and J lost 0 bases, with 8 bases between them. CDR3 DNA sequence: TGTGCCAGTAGTTACGACTTTAGCAATCAGCCCCAGCATTTT. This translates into CASSYDFSNQPQHF. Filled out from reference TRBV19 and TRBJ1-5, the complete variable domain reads DGGITQSPKYLFRKEGQNVTLSCEQNLNHDAMYWYRQDPGQGLRLIYYSQIVNDFQKGDIAEGYSVSREKKESFPLTVTSAQKNPTAFYLCASSYDFSNQPQHFGDGTRLSIL.

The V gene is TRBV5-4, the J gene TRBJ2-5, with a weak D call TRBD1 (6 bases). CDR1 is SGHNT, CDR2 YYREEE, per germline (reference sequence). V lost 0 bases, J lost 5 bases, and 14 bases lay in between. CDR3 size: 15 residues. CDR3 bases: TGTGCCAGCAGCTTGGTACAGGGTGGGTTGGAGACCCAGTACTTC. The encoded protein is CASSLVQGGLETQYF. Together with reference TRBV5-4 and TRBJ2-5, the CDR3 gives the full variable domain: ETGVTQSPTHLIKTRGQQVTLRCSSQSGHNTVSWYQQALGQGPQFIFQYYREEENGRGNFPPRFSGLQFPNYSSELNVNALELDDSALYLCASSLVQGGLETQYFGPGTRLLVL.

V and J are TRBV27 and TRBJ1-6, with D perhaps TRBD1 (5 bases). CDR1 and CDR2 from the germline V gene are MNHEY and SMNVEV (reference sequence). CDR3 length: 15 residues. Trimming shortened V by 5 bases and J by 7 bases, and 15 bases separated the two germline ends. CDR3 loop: CASSGIRERNSPLHF. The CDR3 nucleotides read TGTGCCAGCAGTGGGATCAGGGAGAGAAATTCACCCCTCCACTTT.